Sequencing of this T cell receptor (beta chain) was carried out in a study of cytomegalovirus exposure and HLA in healthy donors. About the research overall: Roughly 80% of 300 to 450 genotyped donors fell in the Caucasian-associated ancestry cluster. Study findings and constraints: Highly shared variants forming one cluster were likely a sequencing artifact.

The PCR made use of 60 Vbeta and 13 Jbeta primers. The protocol was immunoSEQ multiplex PCR, while the TCRdb copy is restricted to in-frame clones and leaves out a portion. Counted here are under 250,000 clones, around 73% occurring once; the ten biggest clones make up 3.8%. This CDR3 has 15 amino acids. V shed 4 bases, J shed 3 bases, and the junction held 8 bases outside the gene matches. Germline loops: CDR1 SGDLS, CDR2 YYNGEE. Regarding donors, all were healthy bone marrow donors. Note on this clone: Its target is unknown.

Sequencing was carried out using PBMCs. This chain connects TRBV9 to TRBJ2-7, with 9 bases identical to TRBD1. The receptor's source is a male donor in good health and CMV-seronegative. For the CDR3, the DNA is TGTGCCAGCAGCTCCGGGACAGGGACCTACTACGAGCAGTACTTC. Amino acid sequence: CASSSGTGTYYEQYF.